What follows describes a single T cell receptor beta chain. Its specificity is unknown. This entry comes from a study of post-analysis software for immune sequencing data. General study findings and limits: Relative to controls, patients had 5 or 6 TRBV segments at higher frequency, with TRBV5-6, TRBV5-1 and TRBV20-1 among these.

This CDR3 is 17 amino acids long. Between the trimmed V and J ends, which lost 1 base and 5 bases, there was a span of 18 bases. CDR1 MDHEN and CDR2 SYDVKM come from the germline V gene. cDNA libraries for TCR beta contained unique molecular identifiers. With roughly 0.9 to 11 million T cells as the source, a few hundred thousand cDNA molecules resulted. MiXCR was run by TCRdb on the PCR reads, yielding one entry per CDR3 protein. The sample includes approximately 440,000 distinct CDR3 sequences, 45% of them seen just once. The V call is TRBV28, the J call TRBJ2-1; tentatively, D is TRBD2 (6 bases). The TCR was taken from a girl aged 5 to 17 with multiple sclerosis. The material sequenced was blood. CDR3 sequence reads: CASSLFRLATTDNEQFF. The CDR3 DNA reads TGTGCCAGCAGTTTATTTCGGCTAGCGACAACCGACAATGAGCAGTTCTTC. Filled out from reference TRBV28 and TRBJ2-1, the complete variable domain reads DVKVTQSSRYLVKRTGEKVFLECVQDMDHENMFWYRQDPGLGLRLIYFSYDVKMKEKGDIPEGYSVSREKKERFSLILESASTNQTSMYLCASSLFRLATTDNEQFFGPGTRLTVL.